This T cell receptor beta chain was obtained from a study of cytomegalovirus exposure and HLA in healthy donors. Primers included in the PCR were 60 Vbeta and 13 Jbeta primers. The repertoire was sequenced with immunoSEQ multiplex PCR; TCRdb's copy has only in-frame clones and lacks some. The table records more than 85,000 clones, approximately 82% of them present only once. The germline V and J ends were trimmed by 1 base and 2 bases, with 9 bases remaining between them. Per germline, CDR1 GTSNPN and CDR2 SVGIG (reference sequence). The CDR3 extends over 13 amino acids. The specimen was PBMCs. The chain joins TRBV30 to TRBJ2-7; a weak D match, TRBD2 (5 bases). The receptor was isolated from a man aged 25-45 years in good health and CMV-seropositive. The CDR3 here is CAWSGLRTYEQYF. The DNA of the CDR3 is TGTGCCTGGAGTGGACTAAGGACCTACGAGCAGTACTTC.